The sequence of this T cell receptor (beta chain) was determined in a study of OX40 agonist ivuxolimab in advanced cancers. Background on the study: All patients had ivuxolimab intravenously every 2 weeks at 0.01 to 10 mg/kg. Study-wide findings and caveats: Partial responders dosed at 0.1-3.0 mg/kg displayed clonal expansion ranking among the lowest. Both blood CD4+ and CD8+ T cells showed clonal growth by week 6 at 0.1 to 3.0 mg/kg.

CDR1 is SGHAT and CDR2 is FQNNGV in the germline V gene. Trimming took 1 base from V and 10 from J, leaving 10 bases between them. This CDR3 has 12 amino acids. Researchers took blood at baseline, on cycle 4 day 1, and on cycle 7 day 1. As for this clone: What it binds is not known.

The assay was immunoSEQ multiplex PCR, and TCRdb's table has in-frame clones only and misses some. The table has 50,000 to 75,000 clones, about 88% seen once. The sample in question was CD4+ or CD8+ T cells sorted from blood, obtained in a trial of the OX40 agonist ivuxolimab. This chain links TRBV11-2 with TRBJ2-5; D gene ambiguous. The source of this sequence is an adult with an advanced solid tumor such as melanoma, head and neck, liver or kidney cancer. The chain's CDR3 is CASSLASARQYF. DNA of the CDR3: TGTGCCAGCAGCTTAGCGTCGGCCCGCCAGTACTTC.